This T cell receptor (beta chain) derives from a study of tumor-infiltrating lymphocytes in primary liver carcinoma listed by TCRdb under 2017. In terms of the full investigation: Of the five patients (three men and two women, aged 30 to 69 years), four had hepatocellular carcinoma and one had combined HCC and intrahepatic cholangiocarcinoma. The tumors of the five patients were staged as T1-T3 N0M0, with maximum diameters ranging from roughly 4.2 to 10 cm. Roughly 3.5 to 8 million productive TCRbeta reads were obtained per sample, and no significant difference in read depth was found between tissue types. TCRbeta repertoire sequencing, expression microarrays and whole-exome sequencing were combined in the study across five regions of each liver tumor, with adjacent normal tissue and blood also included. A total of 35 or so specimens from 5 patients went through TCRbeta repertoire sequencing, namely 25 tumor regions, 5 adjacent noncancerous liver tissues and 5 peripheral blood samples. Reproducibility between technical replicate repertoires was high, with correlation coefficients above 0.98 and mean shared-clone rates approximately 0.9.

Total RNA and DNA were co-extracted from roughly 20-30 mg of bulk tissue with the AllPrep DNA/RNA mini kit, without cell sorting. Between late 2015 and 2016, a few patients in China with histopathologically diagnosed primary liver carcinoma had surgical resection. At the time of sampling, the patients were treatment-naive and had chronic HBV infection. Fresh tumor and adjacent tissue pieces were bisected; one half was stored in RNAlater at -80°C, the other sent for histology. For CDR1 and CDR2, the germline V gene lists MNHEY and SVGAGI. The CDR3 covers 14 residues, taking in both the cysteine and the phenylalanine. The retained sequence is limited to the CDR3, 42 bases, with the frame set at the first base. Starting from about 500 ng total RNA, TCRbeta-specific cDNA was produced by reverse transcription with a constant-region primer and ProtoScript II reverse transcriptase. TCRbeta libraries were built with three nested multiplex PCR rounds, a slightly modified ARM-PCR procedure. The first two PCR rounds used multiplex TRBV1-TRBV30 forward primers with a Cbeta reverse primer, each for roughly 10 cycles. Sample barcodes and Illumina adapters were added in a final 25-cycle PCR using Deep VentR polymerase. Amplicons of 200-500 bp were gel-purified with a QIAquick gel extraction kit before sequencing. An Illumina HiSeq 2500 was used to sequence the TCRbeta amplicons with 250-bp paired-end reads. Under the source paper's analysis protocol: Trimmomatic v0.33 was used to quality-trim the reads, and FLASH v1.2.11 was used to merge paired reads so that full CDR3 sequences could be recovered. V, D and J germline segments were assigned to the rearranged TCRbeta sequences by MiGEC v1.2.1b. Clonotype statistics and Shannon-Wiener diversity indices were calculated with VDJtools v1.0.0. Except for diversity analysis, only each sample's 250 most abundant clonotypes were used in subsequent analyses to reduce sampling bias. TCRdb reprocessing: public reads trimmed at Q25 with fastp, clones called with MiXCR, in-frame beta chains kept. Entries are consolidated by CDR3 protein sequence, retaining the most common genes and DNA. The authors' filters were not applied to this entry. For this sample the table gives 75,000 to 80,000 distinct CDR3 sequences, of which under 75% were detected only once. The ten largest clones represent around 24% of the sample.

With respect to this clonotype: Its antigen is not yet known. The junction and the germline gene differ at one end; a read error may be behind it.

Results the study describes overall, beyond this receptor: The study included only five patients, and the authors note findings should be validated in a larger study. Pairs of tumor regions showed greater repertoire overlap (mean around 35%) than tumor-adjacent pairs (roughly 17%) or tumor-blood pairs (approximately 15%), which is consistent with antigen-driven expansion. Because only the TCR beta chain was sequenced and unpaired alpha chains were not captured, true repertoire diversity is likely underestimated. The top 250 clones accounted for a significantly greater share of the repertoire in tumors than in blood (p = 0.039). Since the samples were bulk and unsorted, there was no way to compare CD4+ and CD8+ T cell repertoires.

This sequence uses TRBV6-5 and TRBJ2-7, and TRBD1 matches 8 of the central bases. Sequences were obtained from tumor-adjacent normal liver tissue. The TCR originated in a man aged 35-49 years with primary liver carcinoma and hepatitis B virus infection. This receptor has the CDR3 CASSRDRSSHEQYF. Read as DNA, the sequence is TGTGCCAGCAGTAGGGACAGGAGCTCCCACGAACAGTACTTC.